Reported below is one TCR beta chain. Its antigen remains unidentified. This sample is drawn from a study of T-cell reconstitution after alpha-beta-depleted transplantation in children. Whole-study findings and limits: Some patients showed high day-60 TCRbeta diversity, which derived from surviving recipient T cells and thymic progenitors. Approximately two months post-transplant, alpha-beta T cells reportedly originated from several hundred expanded graft clones. A year post-transplant, T-cell counts and diversity derived mostly from newly produced T cells.

The CDR3 totals 14 residues. The germline V gene has CDR1 LGHNA and CDR2 YNFKEQ. V was cut by 6 bases and J by 2 bases, with 13 bases left in between. During its preparation, the TCRbeta library received unique molecular identifiers. TCRdb analysed the PCR reads with MiXCR anew, one entry per CDR3 protein. Among about 70,000 distinct CDR3 sequences, approximately 10% were seen once, and the ten largest hold 13%. The TCR was taken from a boy younger than 18 with acute myeloid leukemia, due to receive a stem cell transplant. The sequences come from PBMCs, collected before TCRalphabeta/CD19-depleted stem cell transplant. This chain uses TRBV4-2 with TRBJ2-5; D possibly corresponds to TRBD2 (5 bases). The CDR3 region has the DNA TGTGCCAGCAGTCTTCGAGCGGCTCAAGAGACCCAGTACTTC. It codes for CASSLRAAQETQYF.